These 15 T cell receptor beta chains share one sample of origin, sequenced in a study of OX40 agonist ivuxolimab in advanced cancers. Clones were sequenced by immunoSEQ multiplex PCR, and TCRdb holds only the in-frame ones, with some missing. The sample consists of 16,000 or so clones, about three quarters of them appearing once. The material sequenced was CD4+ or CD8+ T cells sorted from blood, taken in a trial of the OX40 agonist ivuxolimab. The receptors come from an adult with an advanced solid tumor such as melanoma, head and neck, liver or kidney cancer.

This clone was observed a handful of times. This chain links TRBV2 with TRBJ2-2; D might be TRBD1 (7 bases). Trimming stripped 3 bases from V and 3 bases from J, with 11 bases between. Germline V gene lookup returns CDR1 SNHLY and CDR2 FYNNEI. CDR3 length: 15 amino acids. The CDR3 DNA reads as TGTGCCAGCAGTGACAGGGGGGTACACACCGGGGAGCTGTTTTTT. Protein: CASSDRGVHTGELFF. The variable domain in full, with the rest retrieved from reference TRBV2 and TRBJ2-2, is EPEVTQTPSHQVTQMGQEVILRCVPISNHLYFYWYRQILGQKVEFLVSFYNNEISEKSEIFDDQFSVERPDGSNFTLKIRSTKLEDSAMYFCASSDRGVHTGELFFGEGSRLTVL.

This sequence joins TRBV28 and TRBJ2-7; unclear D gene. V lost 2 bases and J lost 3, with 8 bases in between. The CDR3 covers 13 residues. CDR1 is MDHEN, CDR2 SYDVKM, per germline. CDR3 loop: CASSLPARYEQYF. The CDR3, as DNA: TGTGCCAGCAGTTTACCCGCGCGCTACGAGCAGTACTTC.

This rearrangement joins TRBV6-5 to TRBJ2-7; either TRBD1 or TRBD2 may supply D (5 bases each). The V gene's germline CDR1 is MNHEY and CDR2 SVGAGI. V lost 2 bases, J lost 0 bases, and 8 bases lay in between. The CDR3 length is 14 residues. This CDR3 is CASSYGDRSYEQYF. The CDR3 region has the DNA TGTGCCAGCAGTTACGGGGACCGCTCCTACGAGCAGTACTTC.

The CDR3 reads CASSTLAGQETQYF. CDR3 nucleotide sequence: TGTGCCAGTAGTACTCTAGCGGGGCAAGAGACCCAGTACTTC. V usage is TRBV19 and J usage is TRBJ2-5; 9 positions match TRBD2. Trimming cost V 4 bases and J 2 bases; bases outside gene matches: 2. Per the germline V gene, CDR1 is LNHDA and CDR2 is SQIVND (reference sequence). CDR3 length: 14 residues.

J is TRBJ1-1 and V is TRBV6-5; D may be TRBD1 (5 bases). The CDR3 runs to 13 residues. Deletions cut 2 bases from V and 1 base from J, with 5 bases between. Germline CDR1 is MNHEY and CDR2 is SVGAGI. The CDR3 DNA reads TGTGCCAGCAGTTACGGACAGAACACTGAAGCTTTCTTT. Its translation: CASSYGQNTEAFF.

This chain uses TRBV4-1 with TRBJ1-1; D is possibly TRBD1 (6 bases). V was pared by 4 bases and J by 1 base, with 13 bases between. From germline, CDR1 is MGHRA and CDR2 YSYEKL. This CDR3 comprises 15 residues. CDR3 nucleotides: TGCGCCAGCAGCCGGTCCGGGGGCGCGAACACTGAAGCTTTCTTT. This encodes CASSRSGGANTEAFF.

The CDR3 protein is CASGGGPTYEQYF. As DNA, the CDR3 is TGTGCCAGCGGAGGGGGCCCAACCTACGAGCAGTACTTC. The genes are TRBV27 and TRBJ2-7; D possibly corresponds to TRBD1 (7 bases). Germline CDR1 MNHEY, CDR2 SMNVEV (reference sequence). V was cut by 8 bases and J by 2 bases, with 13 bases left in between. This CDR3 is 13 amino acids long.

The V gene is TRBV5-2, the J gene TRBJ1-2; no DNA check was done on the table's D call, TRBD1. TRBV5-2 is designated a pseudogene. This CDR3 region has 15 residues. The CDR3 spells CASSWDRQLGYGYTF. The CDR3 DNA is TGTGCCAGCAGCTGGGACAGGCAGTTGGGGTATGGCTACACCTTC.

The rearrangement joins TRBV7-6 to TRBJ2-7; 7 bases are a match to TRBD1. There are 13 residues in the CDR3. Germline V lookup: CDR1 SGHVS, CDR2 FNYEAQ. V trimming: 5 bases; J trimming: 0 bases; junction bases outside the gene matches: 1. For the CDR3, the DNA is TGTGCCAGCAGCCGACAGGGCTCCTACGAGCAGTACTTC. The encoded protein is CASSRQGSYEQYF.

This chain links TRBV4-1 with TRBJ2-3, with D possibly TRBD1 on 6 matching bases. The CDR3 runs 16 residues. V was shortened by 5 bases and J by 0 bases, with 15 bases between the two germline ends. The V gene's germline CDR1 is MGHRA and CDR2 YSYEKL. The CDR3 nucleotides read TGCGCCAGCAGCGAATCGACAGGTTCTAGCACAGATACGCAGTATTTT. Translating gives CASSESTGSSTDTQYF.

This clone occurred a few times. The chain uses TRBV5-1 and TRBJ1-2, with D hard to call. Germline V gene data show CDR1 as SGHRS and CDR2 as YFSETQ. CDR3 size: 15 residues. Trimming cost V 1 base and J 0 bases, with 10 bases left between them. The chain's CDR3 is CASSLSRETNYGYTF. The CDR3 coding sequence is TGCGCCAGCAGCTTGTCACGGGAAACTAACTATGGCTACACCTTC.

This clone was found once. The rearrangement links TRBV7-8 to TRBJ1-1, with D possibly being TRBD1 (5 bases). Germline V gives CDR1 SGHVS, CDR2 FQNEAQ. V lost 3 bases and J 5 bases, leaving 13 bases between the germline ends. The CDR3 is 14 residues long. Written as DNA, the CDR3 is TGTGCCAGCAGCTTTCTTGGGGCCGGGACTGAAGCTTTCTTT. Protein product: CASSFLGAGTEAFF.

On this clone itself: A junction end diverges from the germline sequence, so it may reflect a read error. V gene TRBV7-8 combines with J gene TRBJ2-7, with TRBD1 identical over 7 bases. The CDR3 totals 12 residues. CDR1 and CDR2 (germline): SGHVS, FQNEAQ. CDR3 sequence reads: CASSLVETGSNF. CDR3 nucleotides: TGTGCCAGCAGCTTAGTGGAGACAGGGTCGAACTTC.

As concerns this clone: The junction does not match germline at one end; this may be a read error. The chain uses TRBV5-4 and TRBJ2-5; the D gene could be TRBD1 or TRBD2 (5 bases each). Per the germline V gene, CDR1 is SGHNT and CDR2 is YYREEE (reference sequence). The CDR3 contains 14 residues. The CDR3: CVSSLGVSQETQYF. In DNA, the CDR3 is TGTGTCAGCAGCTTGGGGGTATCTCAAGAGACCCAGTACTTC.

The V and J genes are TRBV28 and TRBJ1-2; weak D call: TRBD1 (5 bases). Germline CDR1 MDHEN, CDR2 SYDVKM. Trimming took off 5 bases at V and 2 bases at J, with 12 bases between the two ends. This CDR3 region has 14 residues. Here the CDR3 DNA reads TGTGCCAGCAGTAGGACCTGGGGGAACTATGGCTACACCTTC. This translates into CASSRTWGNYGYTF.